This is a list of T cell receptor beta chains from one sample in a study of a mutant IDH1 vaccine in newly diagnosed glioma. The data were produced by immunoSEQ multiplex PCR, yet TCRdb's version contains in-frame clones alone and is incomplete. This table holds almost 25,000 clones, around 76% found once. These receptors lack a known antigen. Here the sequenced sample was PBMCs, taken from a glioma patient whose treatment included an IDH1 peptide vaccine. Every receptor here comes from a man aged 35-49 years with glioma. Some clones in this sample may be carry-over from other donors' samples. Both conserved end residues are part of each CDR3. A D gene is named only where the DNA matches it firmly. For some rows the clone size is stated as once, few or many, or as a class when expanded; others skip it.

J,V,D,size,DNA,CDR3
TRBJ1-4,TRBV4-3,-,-,TGCGCCAGCAGCCAGTCAAGGTTTGGTGAAAAACTGTTTTTT,CASSQSRFGEKLFF
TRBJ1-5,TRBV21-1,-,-,TGTGCCAGCAGCAAACGACGTACAGGGAATAGCAATCAGCCCCAGCATTTT,CASSKRRTGNSNQPQHF
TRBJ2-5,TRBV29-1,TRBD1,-,TGCAGCGTCCGGGACAGGGTACAAGAGACCCAGTACTTC,CSVRDRVQETQYF
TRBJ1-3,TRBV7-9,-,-,TGTGCCAGCAGCCAGAGGTCGGCAGCTGGAAACACCATATATTTT,CASSQRSAAGNTIYF
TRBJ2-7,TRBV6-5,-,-,TGTGCCAGCAGTTATTCAGGGTCCTACGAGCAGTACTTC,CASSYSGSYEQYF
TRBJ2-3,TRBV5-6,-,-,TGTGCCAGCAGCCAGGGACTCCCCGAAGGGAATACGCAGTATTTT,CASSQGLPEGNTQYF
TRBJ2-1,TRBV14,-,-,TGTGCCAGCAGCCCCAGCGGGTATGAGCAGTTCTTC,CASSPSGYEQFF
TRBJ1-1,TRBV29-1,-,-,TGCAGCGTTGTCGCAGACACAATGAACACTGAAGCTTTCTTT,CSVVADTMNTEAFF
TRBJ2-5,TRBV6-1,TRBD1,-,TGTGCCAGCAGTGGGCTTAGGGGGCCGAAAGAGACCCAGTACTTC,CASSGLRGPKETQYF
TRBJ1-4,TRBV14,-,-,TGTGCCAGCAGCCCCTTCGGGCAGGGAAGGGGTGAAAAACTGTTTTTT,CASSPFGQGRGEKLFF
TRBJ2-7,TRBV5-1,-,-,TGCGCCAGCAGCTTGAGCTCCTACGAGCAGTACTTC,CASSLSSYEQYF
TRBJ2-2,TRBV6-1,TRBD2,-,TGTGCCAGCAGCCCCGGGGTAGCGGGGAGCGGGGAGCTGTTTTTT,CASSPGVAGSGELFF
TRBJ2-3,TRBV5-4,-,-,TGTGCCAGCAGCGTTGTTTTCACAGATACGCAGTATTTT,CASSVVFTDTQYF
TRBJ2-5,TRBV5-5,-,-,TGTGCCAGCAGCTTGCAGGGAAAAGAGACCCAGTACTTC,CASSLQGKETQYF
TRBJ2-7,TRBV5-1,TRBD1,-,TGCGCCAGCAGCTTGTTAGGGACAGGGGCCACCTACGAGCAGTACTTC,CASSLLGTGATYEQYF
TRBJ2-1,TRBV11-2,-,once,TGTGCCAGCAGCCCAGGGACGGGTAGCTCCTACAATGAGCAGTTCTTC,CASSPGTGSSYNEQFF
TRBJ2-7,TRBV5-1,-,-,TGCGCCAGCAGCCGCCGGGACGGCCCGGGGTACGAGCAGTACTTC,CASSRRDGPGYEQYF
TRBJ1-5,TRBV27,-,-,TGTGCCAGCAGTTGGGGAGAGGGCAATCAGCCCCAGCATTTT,CASSWGEGNQPQHF
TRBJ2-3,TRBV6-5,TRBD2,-,TGTGCCAGCAGTTACAGGGTAGCGGGGGGGCCAGATACGCAGTATTTT,CASSYRVAGGPDTQYF
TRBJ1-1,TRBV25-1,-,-,TGTGCCAGCAGGGGCAGGACACTGAACACTGAAGCTTTCTTT,CASRGRTLNTEAFF
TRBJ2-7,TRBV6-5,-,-,TGTGCCAGCAGTACACAGAACTACGAGCAGTACTTC,CASSTQNYEQYF
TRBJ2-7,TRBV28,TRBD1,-,TGTGCCAGCAGGACGACCGGGACAGCTACCTACGAGCAGTACTTC,CASRTTGTATYEQYF
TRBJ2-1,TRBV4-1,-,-,TGCGCCAGCAGCACCCTCCATGAGCAGTTCTTC,CASSTLHEQFF
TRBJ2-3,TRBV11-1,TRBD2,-,TGTGCCAGCAGCTTAGGGACTAGCGGGGGCACAGATACGCAGTATTTT,CASSLGTSGGTDTQYF
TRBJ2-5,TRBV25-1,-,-,TGTGCCAGCAGTGAAAATGGTGACTGGCTAAAGACCCAGTACTTC,CASSENGDWLKTQYF
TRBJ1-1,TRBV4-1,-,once,TGCGCCAGCAGCCAGGGGGACTGGTCGAACACTGAAGCTTTCTTT,CASSQGDWSNTEAFF
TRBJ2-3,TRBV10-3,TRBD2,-,TGTGCCATCAGTGACCAGCGGGGGATGGAAGATACGCAGTATTTT,CAISDQRGMEDTQYF
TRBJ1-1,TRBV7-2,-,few,TGTGCCAGCAGCTCCCACAGGGTTAACACTGAAGCTTTCTTT,CASSSHRVNTEAFF
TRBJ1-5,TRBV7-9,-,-,TGTGCCAGCAGAAGGGGGAACCAGCCCCAGCATTTT,CASRRGNQPQHF
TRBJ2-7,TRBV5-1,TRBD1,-,TGCGCCAGCAGCCCGAGACAGGGGAGCTCCTACGAGCAGTACTTC,CASSPRQGSSYEQYF
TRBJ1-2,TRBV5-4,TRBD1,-,TGTGCCAGCAGCTATGACAGGGAGATCGGCTACACCTTC,CASSYDREIGYTF
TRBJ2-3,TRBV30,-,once,TGTGCCTGGAGTCCCAGCACAGATACGCAGTATTTT,CAWSPSTDTQYF
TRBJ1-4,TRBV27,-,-,TGTGCCAGCAGTTTATCGGAGACTAATGAAAAACTGTTTTTT,CASSLSETNEKLFF
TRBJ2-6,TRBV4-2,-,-,TGTGCCAGCAGCCAAGATGGGGTGGGGTCTGGGGCCAACGTCCTGACTTTC,CASSQDGVGSGANVLTF
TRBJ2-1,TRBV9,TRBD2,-,TGTGCCAGCAGCCCATCACTCGGGACTAGCGGGGGGGGCTCCTACAATGAGCAGTTCTTC,CASSPSLGTSGGGSYNEQFF
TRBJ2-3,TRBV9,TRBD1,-,TGTGCCAGCAGCCTAGGACAGGGATGGGGTGCTACGCAGTATTTT,CASSLGQGWGATQYF
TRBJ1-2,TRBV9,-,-,TGTGCCAGCAGCGTAGACGGCAGGACGGCCTACACCTTC,CASSVDGRTAYTF
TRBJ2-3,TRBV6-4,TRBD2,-,TGTGCCAGCAGTCTAGCGGGGGGCACAGATACGCAGTATTTT,CASSLAGGTDTQYF
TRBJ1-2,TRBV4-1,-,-,TGCGCCAGCAGCCAGAGGAGCCAGATGAACTATGGCTACACCTTC,CASSQRSQMNYGYTF
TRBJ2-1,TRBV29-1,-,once,TGCAGCGTTGTACAGGGCGGCAATGAGCAGTTCTTC,CSVVQGGNEQFF
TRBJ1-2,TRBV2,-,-,TGTGCCAGCAGTGGGGTAGGACATAACTATGGCTACACCTTC,CASSGVGHNYGYTF
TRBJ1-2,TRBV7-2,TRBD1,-,TGTGCCAGCAGCTTGCAGGGGGCTCAGACGGGCTACACCTTC,CASSLQGAQTGYTF
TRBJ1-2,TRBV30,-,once,TGTGCCTGGAGGGACGCTTCCTATGGCTACACCTTC,CAWRDASYGYTF
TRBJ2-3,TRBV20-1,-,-,TGCAGTGCTAGTAAGGGAACGCAGTATTTT,CSASKGTQYF
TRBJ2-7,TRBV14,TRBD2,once,TGTGCCAGCAGCCAGGATAGCGGGGGCTACGAGCAGTACTTC,CASSQDSGGYEQYF